This T cell receptor beta chain appears in the sequencing data of a study of T cell responses to AZD1222 COVID-19 vaccine. Regarding the study as a whole: Possibly, clonal diversity was underestimated; donors were largely white British and included more females.

Clones were sequenced by immunoSEQ multiplex PCR, and TCRdb holds only the in-frame ones, with some missing. Here the sample spans 60,000 to 75,000 clones, roughly nine tenths being singletons. Turning to this clone: What it binds is not known.

Germline V lookup: CDR1 SQVTM, CDR2 ANQGSEA. J was trimmed by 0 bases and V by 6 bases; bases with no gene match: 13. The CDR3 has 16 residues. The clonotype comes from an adult who received the AZD1222 COVID-19 vaccine. The chain combines TRBV29-1 with TRBJ2-7; TRBD1 aligns across 8 bases. This sample comprised peripheral blood, obtained 28 days after the second AZD1222 dose. The CDR3 is CSVTITTGGPSYEQYF. In DNA, the CDR3 is TGCAGCGTGACCATTACCACAGGGGGTCCCTCCTACGAGCAGTACTTC.